The 10 T cell receptor beta chains below come from one sample, sequenced in a study of cytotoxic CD8 clonotypes in ibrutinib-treated CLL. Using immunoSEQ multiplex PCR, the repertoire was profiled, and TCRdb retains in-frame clones only, with some absent. Of a few hundred thousand clones in the sample, 67% were seen once. The sample in question was PBMCs, obtained after 36 months of ibrutinib treatment. These receptors came from a human donor with chronic lymphocytic leukemia.

J is TRBJ2-1 and V is TRBV29-1, with D perhaps given as TRBD1 or TRBD2 (6 bases each). V was cut by 6 bases and J by 5 bases, with 17 bases left in between. The CDR3 sequence is 14 residues long. The germline V gene encodes CDR1 SQVTM and CDR2 ANQGSEA. The CDR3, as DNA: TGCAGCGTCCTGCCGGACAGCGGGCACAATGAGCAGTTCTTC. This codes for CSVLPDSGHNEQFF.

DNA of the CDR3: TGTGCCAGCAGTGTAGTAGGGGACACCCGTAGCAATCAGCCCCAGCATTTT. Translation: CASSVVGDTRSNQPQHF. The chain joins TRBV6-4 to TRBJ1-5; D might be TRBD1 (6 bases). This CDR3 region has 17 residues. Per the germline V gene, CDR1 is MRHNA and CDR2 is SNTAGT. V gave up 4 bases and J gave up 0 bases, with 16 bases separating them.

The rearrangement uses TRBV4-1 and TRBJ2-7; 7 bases agree with TRBD1. The CDR3 runs to 16 residues. From germline, CDR1 is MGHRA and CDR2 YSYEKL. The J segment lost 0 bases and the V segment lost 1 base, leaving 6 bases of the junction unmatched. The CDR3 region is CASSQAPRTGSYEQYF. CDR3 bases: TGCGCCAGCAGCCAAGCGCCTAGGACAGGCTCCTACGAGCAGTACTTC.

This clone was seen only a few times. The chain employs TRBV12-5 and TRBJ2-3; perhaps D is TRBD1 or TRBD2 (6 bases each). Per the germline V gene, CDR1 is LGHNT and CDR2 is FRNRAP. V shed 1 base and J shed 6 bases, with 8 bases lying between them. The CDR3 spans 13 residues. CDR3 in amino acids: CASGLGGADTQYF. CDR3 coding DNA: TGTGCTAGTGGTTTGGGGGGGGCGGATACGCAGTATTTT.

This chain uses TRBV7-2 with TRBJ2-4; D perhaps matches TRBD1 (6 bases). Trimming removed 5 bases from V and 0 bases from J, with 11 bases in between. Germline lookup yields CDR1 SGHTA and CDR2 FQGNSA. The CDR3 is made up of 15 amino acids. The DNA of the CDR3 is TGTGCCAGCAGCCGGACAGCACTAGCCAAAAACATTCAGTACTTC. Translated, it gives CASSRTALAKNIQYF.

This clone was observed a few times. The V and J genes are TRBV7-6 and TRBJ2-7; 8 bases line up with TRBD1. V lost 5 bases and J lost 3; bases outside the gene matches: 9. Germline lookup yields CDR1 SGHVS and CDR2 FNYEAQ. The CDR3 runs to 15 residues. The chain's CDR3 is CASSPGTGGDYEQYF. The DNA for the CDR3 is TGTGCCAGCAGCCCAGGGACAGGAGGGGACTACGAGCAGTACTTC.

CDR3 nucleotide sequence: TGCGCCAGCAGCTTGGTGCAGGGCCAAGAGACCCAGTACTTC. Protein: CASSLVQGQETQYF. This chain connects TRBV5-1 to TRBJ2-5; TRBD1 is a possible D gene (5 bases). The CDR3 is 14 residues long. V lost 0 bases to trimming and J lost 1 base, with 7 bases between them. CDR1 and CDR2 from the germline V gene are SGHRS and YFSETQ.

Only a few counts were recorded for this clone. The chain couples TRBV6-1 to TRBJ2-7, with 7 positions matching TRBD1. The germline V gene has CDR1 MNHNS and CDR2 SASEGT. V was pared by 2 bases and J by 2 bases, with 6 bases of the junction left unmatched. This CDR3 spans 15 amino acids. The CDR3 nucleotides are TGTGCCAGCAGTGAATGGGGGACAGCTACCTACGAGCAGTACTTC. This gives the protein CASSEWGTATYEQYF.

The rearrangement links TRBV5-1 to TRBJ2-3; no definite D call. Between the trimmed V and J ends, which lost 0 bases and 6 bases, there was a span of 8 bases. Germline assignment: CDR1 SGHRS and CDR2 YFSETQ. The CDR3 totals 13 residues. CDR3 residues: CASSLARPDTQYF. The CDR3 nucleotides read TGCGCCAGCAGCTTGGCCCGTCCCGATACGCAGTATTTT.

The chain employs TRBV15 and TRBJ2-2, with 11 bases identical to TRBD1. V dropped 2 bases and J dropped 5; count of bases not matched to a gene: 4. In germline, CDR1 is LNHNV, CDR2 YYDKDF (reference sequence). This CDR3 contains 16 residues. CDR3 loop: CATSRSGTGGTGELFF. As DNA, the CDR3 is TGTGCCACCAGCAGATCCGGGACAGGGGGAACCGGGGAGCTGTTTTTT.